Presented here are 2 T cell receptor beta chains from one specimen sequenced in a study of cytomegalovirus exposure and HLA in healthy donors. Primers for the PCR totalled 60 Vbeta and 13 Jbeta. Sequenced by immunoSEQ multiplex PCR; TCRdb stores in-frame clones only, minus some. The table has about 140,000 clones, over 75% seen once. The specimen sequenced was PBMCs. These TCRs come from a female donor in good health and CMV-seronegative.

About this clone itself: The same CDR3 also results from other DNA sequences found in this sample. The J gene is TRBJ1-2, the V gene TRBV6-5; D may be TRBD1 (6 bases). This CDR3 region has 12 residues. Germline V gene lookup returns CDR1 MNHEY and CDR2 SVGAGI. V shed 6 bases and J shed 2 bases, with 7 bases lying between them. CDR3 in DNA: TGTGCCAGCAGGCAGGGGAACTATGGCTACACCTTC. It translates to CASRQGNYGYTF.

J is TRBJ1-4 and V is TRBV29-1; perhaps TRBD1 as D (6 bases). The CDR3 runs to 13 residues. V was clipped by 2 bases and J by 4 bases, with 8 bases between them. Germline CDR1 is SQVTM and CDR2 is ANQGSEA. The DNA of the CDR3 is TGCAGCGTTGAAAGCAGGGGTAATGAAAAACTGTTTTTT. Its protein product is CSVESRGNEKLFF.